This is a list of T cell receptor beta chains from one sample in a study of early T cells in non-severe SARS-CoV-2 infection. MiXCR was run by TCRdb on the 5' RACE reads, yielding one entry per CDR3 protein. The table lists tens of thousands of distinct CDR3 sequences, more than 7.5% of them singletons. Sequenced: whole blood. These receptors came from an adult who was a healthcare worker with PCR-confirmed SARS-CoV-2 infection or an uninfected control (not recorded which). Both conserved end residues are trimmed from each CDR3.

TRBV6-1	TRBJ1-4	ASSEGQGAGEKLF
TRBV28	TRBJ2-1	ASEPSRDAYNEQF
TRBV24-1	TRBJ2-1	APKGEQF
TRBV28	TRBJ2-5	ASSSWTSGSQETQY
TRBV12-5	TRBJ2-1	ASGTSLTYNEQF
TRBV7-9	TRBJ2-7	ASSPGAGRYEQY
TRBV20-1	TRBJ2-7	SAPEQISYEQY
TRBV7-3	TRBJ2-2	ASSSFTSGRANTGELF
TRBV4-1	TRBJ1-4	ASSRRTDPTSNEKLF
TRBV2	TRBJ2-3	ASNLGLAKADTQY
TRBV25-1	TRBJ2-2	ASSALPGRTNTGELF
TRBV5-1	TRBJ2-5	ASRRQREETQY
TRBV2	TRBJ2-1	ASSDELAGGAMNEQF
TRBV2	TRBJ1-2	ASSSGGRANYGYT
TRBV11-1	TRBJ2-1	ASSLGPAVYNEQF
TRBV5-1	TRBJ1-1	ASSSQGAGNTEAF
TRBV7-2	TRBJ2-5	ASSFYVQETQY
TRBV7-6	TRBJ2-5	ASSPVRRETQY